This is a list of T cell receptor beta chains from one sample in a study of technical replicates of blood from a few donors. The assay was immunoSEQ multiplex PCR, and TCRdb's table has in-frame clones only and misses some. The sample contains some 62,000 clones, more than 75% of which appear only once. Sequenced input: PBMCs. Receptors were obtained from a human donor in good health. Some clones in this sample may be carry-over from other donors' samples. CDR3s include the opening cysteine and the closing phenylalanine or tryptophan. Size values are once, few and many counts, or a class for expanded clones, and some rows have none.

j_gene	abundance	v_gene	CDR3aa
TRBJ2-1	-	TRBV6-5	CASSFDTLTYNEQFF
TRBJ2-3	-	TRBV5-1	CASSSQGRTDTQYF
TRBJ2-2	-	TRBV19	CASSNVKVAGNTGELFF
TRBJ2-7	-	TRBV7-2	CASSSRDRGGHEQYF
TRBJ1-6	-	TRBV5-5	CASSLLVRGLGGSYNSPLHF
TRBJ1-4	-	TRBV20-1	CSVGRDEKLFF
TRBJ1-1	-	TRBV7-7	CASSSDRGSEAFF
TRBJ2-3	-	TRBV4-3	CASRSSGSHTDTQYF
TRBJ2-2	few	TRBV9	CASSLSGNGGELFF
TRBJ2-3	-	TRBV4-3	CASSQRVGGAGTDTQYF
TRBJ2-3	-	TRBV7-3	CASSLTSQRGEDTQYF
TRBJ2-5	-	TRBV2	CASSGTGGLETQYF
TRBJ2-1	-	TRBV4-3	CASSQDLAGGRYNEQFF
TRBJ1-5	-	TRBV5-6	CASSFRDRNQPQHF
TRBJ1-5	-	TRBV6-1	CASSWRGEGNQPQHF
TRBJ2-2	few	TRBV5-1	CASSATSGRSGTGELFF
TRBJ1-6	-	TRBV6-5	CASTTKSSYNSPLHF
TRBJ2-1	-	TRBV5-3	CARRCGRGGENEQFF
TRBJ1-1	once	TRBV7-9	CASSLDWAPGAFF
TRBJ1-2	-	TRBV10-3	CAISLTGNSYTF
TRBJ2-7	-	TRBV2	CASIQGQNLHEQYF
TRBJ2-3	-	TRBV30	CAWSVHPKAGVYTDTQYF
TRBJ1-5	once	TRBV2	CASRPDRGGQPQHF
TRBJ2-7	-	TRBV20-1	CSAAKTYEQYF
TRBJ2-2	-	TRBV6-6	CASGGGRAGGELFF
TRBJ2-7	-	TRBV7-8	CASRKTQVPHEQYF
TRBJ1-5	once	TRBV2	CASKSQGGVGNQPQHF
TRBJ2-5	-	TRBV7-2	CASSLGPGGQETQYF
TRBJ1-3	-	TRBV19	CASRLTGSGNTIYF
TRBJ1-5	-	TRBV18	CASSPMRGQPQHF
TRBJ2-7	-	TRBV5-1	CASRLGGAGSYEQYF
TRBJ1-2	-	TRBV12-5	CASGDRAGNYGYTF
TRBJ2-7	-	TRBV9	CASSVASGGVLYEQYF
TRBJ1-1	-	TRBV7-9	CASSWPGEAFF
TRBJ2-7	-	TRBV4-2	CASSPTREQAYEQYF
TRBJ1-2	once	TRBV29-1	CSVDLGLYGYTF
TRBJ2-1	-	TRBV5-1	CASSLIGLAHNEQFF
TRBJ2-7	-	TRBV19	CASSGASGKTGEQYF
TRBJ2-2	-	TRBV2	CASRGIPTGELFF
TRBJ2-1	once	TRBV18	CASSPTGPNNEQFF
TRBJ2-1	-	TRBV7-2	CASSPRALWYNEQFF
TRBJ1-3	-	TRBV29-1	CSVTGGAGNTIYF
TRBJ2-2	-	TRBV19	CASSSVWTENTGELFF
TRBJ1-4	-	TRBV25-1	CASSEQGTNEKLFF
TRBJ1-5	-	TRBV14	CASSGGLGQPQHF
TRBJ1-4	-	TRBV28	CASSRTRNEKLFF
TRBJ1-3	-	TRBV6-6	CASSHNRLSTGNTIYF
TRBJ1-2	-	TRBV5-5	CASSVRVGYGYTF
TRBJ1-5	-	TRBV19	CASTLGRGNQPQHF